Below, 10 T cell receptor beta chains from the same sample are listed, as sequenced in a study of PD-L1 blockade in urothelial cancer. TCRdb's copy holds only in-frame clones and misses some; the assay was immunoSEQ multiplex PCR. The table includes about 43,000 clones, around 89% detected once. The sequencing used PBMCs, collected around atezolizumab (anti-PD-L1) treatment. These receptors were taken from a woman in her sixties with urothelial cancer.

This clone was counted once. The gene calls are TRBV10-3 and TRBJ1-1, with D possibly being TRBD1 (5 bases). The CDR3 covers 14 residues. Trimming stripped 9 bases from V and 0 bases from J, with 14 bases between. The germline V gene has CDR1 ENHRY and CDR2 SYGVKD. The CDR3 DNA reads TGTGCCATTAGGGGAGGGCCCTTGAACACTGAAGCTTTCTTT. Amino acid sequence: CAIRGGPLNTEAFF.

The V gene is TRBV19, the J gene TRBJ2-7; 8 bases agree with TRBD1. CDR1 and CDR2 (germline): LNHDA, SQIVND (reference sequence). CDR3 length: 16 amino acids. The ends lost 5 bases at V and 2 bases at J; junction bases unmatched: 11. CDR3: CASSSLQRDRPYEQYF. The CDR3 DNA reads as TGTGCCAGTAGTTCCTTACAAAGGGACAGGCCCTACGAGCAGTACTTC.

The chain is built from TRBV28 and TRBJ2-7; 7 nucleotides align to TRBD2. This CDR3 contains 15 residues. The V gene's germline CDR1 is MDHEN and CDR2 SYDVKM. The ends lost 3 bases at V and 4 bases at J; junction bases unmatched: 9. CDR3 in amino acids: CASSLVRLADYEQYF. The CDR3 DNA sequence: TGTGCCAGCAGTTTGGTTCGGCTAGCGGATTACGAGCAGTACTTC.

The chain recombines TRBV6-1 with TRBJ1-5; 7 bases are a match to TRBD1. Germline CDR1 reads MNHNS; CDR2 reads SASEGT. V trimming: 6 bases; J trimming: 1 base; junction bases outside the gene matches: 6. The CDR3 length is 15 residues. The CDR3 here is CASRAGTVSNQPQHF. CDR3 DNA sequence: TGTGCCAGCAGAGCCGGGACAGTCAGCAATCAGCCCCAGCATTTT.

The CDR3 region has the DNA TGTGCCAGCAGCTCCCGGGACAGGGTCGGGCCCGGGGAGCTGTTTTTT. Protein product: CASSSRDRVGPGELFF. This chain connects TRBV7-6 to TRBJ2-2, with 9 bases matching TRBD1. The CDR3 is 16 amino acids. With 4 bases clipped from V and 6 bases from J, the junction kept 9 bases outside the gene matches. CDR1 SGHVS and CDR2 FNYEAQ come from the germline V gene.

The chain carries TRBV7-8 and TRBJ1-3; D possibly corresponds to TRBD1 (6 bases). Trimming cost V 5 bases and J 2 bases, with 16 bases left between them. The CDR3 has 16 residues. The germline V gene has CDR1 SGHVS and CDR2 FQNEAQ. In nucleotides, the CDR3 is TGTGCCAGCAGCACACCGGGACATCGGCCTGGAAACACCATATATTTT. Translated: CASSTPGHRPGNTIYF.

CDR3 nucleotides: TGCGCCAGCAGCTTGCTCTCTAGCGGGAGTAGCACAGATACGCAGTATTTT. Its protein product is CASSLLSSGSSTDTQYF. The chain joins TRBV5-1 to TRBJ2-3; 10 positions match TRBD2. The CDR3 sequence is 17 residues long. Germline trimming cut 1 base from V and 0 bases from J; bases unmatched to any gene: 5. Germline V lookup: CDR1 SGHRS, CDR2 YFSETQ.

The DNA of the CDR3 is TGTGCCAGCAGTGCGGACAGGGGGGAGACCCAGTACTTC. Translating gives CASSADRGETQYF. The chain is built from TRBV28 and TRBJ2-5, with 10 bases fitting TRBD1. This CDR3 has 13 amino acids. CDR1 and CDR2 from the germline V gene are MDHEN and SYDVKM. J lost 5 bases, V lost 5 bases, and 2 bases had no gene match.

The rearrangement uses TRBV28 and TRBJ1-5, with D uncertain. V was clipped by 5 bases and J by 2 bases, with 16 bases between them. Germline V CDR1 and CDR2: MDHEN, SYDVKM. The CDR3 totals 16 residues. For the CDR3, the DNA is TGTGCCAGCAGTCCAGTCACCTCTGAGGGCAATCAGCCCCAGCATTTT. Translated: CASSPVTSEGNQPQHF.

The chain couples TRBV9 to TRBJ2-1; 7 nucleotides match TRBD2. This CDR3 region has 15 residues. The germline V gene has CDR1 SGDLS and CDR2 YYNGEE. The V gene end was trimmed by 0 bases and the J gene end by 4 bases; junction bases not matched to a gene: 4. The CDR3 DNA reads TGTGCCAGCAGCGTAGTAGCGGGCATATACAATGAGCAGTTCTTC. This translates into CASSVVAGIYNEQFF.